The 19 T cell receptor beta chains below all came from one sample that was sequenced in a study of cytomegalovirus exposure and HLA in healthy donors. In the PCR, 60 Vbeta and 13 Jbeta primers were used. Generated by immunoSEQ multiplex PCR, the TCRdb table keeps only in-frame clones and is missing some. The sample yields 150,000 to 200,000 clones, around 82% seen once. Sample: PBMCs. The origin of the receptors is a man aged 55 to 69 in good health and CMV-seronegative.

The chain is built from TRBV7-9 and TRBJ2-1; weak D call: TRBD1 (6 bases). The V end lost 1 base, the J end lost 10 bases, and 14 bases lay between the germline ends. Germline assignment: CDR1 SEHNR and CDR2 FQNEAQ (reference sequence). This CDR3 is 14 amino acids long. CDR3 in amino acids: CASSLETGSREQFF. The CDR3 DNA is TGTGCCAGCAGCTTAGAAACAGGGTCTAGGGAGCAGTTCTTC.

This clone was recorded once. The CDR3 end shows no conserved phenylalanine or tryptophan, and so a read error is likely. CDR3 residues: CASSSGTGSGEQYL. The CDR3 nucleotides are TGTGCCAGCAGCAGCGGGACAGGTAGCGGCGAGCAGTACCTC. The gene calls are TRBV4-2 and TRBJ2-7, with a weak D call TRBD1 (8 bases). From germline, CDR1 is LGHNA and CDR2 YNFKEQ. The V end was cut by 5 bases, the J end by 6 bases, with 17 bases between. The CDR3 has 14 residues.

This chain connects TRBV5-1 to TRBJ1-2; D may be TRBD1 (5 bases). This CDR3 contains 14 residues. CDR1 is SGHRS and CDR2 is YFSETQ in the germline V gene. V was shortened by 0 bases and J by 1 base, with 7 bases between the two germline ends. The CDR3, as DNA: TGCGCCAGCAGCTTGGCCAGGGTTAACTATGGCTACACCTTC. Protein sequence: CASSLARVNYGYTF.

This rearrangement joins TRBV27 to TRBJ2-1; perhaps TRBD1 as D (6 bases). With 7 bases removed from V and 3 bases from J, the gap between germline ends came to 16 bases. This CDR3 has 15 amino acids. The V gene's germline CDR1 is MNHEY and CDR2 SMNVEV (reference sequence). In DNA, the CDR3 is TGTGCCAGCAACTCCCCGGGACACCTCTACAATGAGCAGTTCTTC. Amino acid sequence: CASNSPGHLYNEQFF.

CDR3 DNA sequence: TGCGCCAGCAGCCAAGGGACTAGCGGGAGATACGAGCAGTACTTC. Its translation is CASSQGTSGRYEQYF. The chain uses TRBV4-3 and TRBJ2-7; 13 bases match TRBD2. V lost 1 base and J lost 4; bases outside the gene matches: 1. Germline CDR1 reads LGHNA; CDR2 reads YSLEER. This CDR3 has 15 residues.

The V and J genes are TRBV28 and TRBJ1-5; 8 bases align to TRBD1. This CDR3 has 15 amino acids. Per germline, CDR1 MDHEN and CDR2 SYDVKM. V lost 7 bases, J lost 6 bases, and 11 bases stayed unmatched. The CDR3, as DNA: TGTGCCAGCACCCTCGGAGCAGGGGGCAGTCAGCCCCAGCATTTT. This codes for CASTLGAGGSQPQHF.

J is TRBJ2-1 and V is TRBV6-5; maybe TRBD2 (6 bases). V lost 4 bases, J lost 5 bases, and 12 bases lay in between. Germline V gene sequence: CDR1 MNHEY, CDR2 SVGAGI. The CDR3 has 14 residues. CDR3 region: CASSSPSEHNEQFF. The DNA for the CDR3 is TGTGCCAGCAGTTCTCCTAGCGAGCACAATGAGCAGTTCTTC.

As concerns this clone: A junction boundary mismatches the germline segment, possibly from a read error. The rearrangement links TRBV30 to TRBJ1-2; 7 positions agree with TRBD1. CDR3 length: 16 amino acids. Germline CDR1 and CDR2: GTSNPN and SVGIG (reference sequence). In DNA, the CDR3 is TGTGCCTGGACGGTAGGGGGCAGTTCACCTAACTATGGCTACCCCTTC. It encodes CAWTVGGSSPNYGYPF.

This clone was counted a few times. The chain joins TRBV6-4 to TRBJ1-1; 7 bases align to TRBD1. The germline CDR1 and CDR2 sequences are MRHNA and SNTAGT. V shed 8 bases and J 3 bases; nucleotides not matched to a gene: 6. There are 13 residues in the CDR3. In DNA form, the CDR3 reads TGTGCCAGCGGTGTTGACAGGGACACTGAAGCTTTCTTT. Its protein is CASGVDRDTEAFF.

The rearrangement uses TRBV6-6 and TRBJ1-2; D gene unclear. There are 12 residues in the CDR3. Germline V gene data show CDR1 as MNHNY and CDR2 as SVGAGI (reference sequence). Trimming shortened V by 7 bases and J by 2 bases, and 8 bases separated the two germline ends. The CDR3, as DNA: TGTGCCAGCACCGACTGGAACTATGGCTACACCTTC. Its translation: CASTDWNYGYTF.

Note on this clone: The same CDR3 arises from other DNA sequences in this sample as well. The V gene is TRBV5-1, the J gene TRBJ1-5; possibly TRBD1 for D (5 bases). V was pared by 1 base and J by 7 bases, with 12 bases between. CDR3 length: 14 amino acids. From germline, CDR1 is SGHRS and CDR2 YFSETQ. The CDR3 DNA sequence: TGCGCCAGCAGCTTGAGCGGGGACGGACAGCCCCAGCATTTT. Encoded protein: CASSLSGDGQPQHF.

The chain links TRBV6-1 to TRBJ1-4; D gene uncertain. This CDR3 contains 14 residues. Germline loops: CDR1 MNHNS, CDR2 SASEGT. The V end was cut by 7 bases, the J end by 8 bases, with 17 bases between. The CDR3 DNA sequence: TGTGCCAGCACCCCGGGAGCGGGTACCGAAAAACTGTTTTTT. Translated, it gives CASTPGAGTEKLFF.

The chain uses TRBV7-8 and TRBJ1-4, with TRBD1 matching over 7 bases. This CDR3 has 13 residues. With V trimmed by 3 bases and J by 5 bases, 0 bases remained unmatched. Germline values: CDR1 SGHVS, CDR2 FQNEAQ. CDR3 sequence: CASSLTGNEKLFF. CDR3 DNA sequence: TGTGCCAGCAGCTTGACAGGGAATGAAAAACTGTTTTTT.

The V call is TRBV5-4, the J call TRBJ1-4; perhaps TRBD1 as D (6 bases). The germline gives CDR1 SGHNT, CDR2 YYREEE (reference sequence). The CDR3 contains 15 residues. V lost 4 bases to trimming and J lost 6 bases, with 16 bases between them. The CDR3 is CASSQVWDIDEKLFF. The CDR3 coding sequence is TGTGCCAGCAGCCAAGTCTGGGACATTGATGAAAAACTGTTTTTT.

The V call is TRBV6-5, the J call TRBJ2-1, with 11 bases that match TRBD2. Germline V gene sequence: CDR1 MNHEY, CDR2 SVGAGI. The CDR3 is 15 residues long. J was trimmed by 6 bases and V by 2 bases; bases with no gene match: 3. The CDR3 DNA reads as TGTGCCAGCAGTTACGGTAGCGGGAGGGCCAATGAGCAGTTCTTC. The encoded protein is CASSYGSGRANEQFF.

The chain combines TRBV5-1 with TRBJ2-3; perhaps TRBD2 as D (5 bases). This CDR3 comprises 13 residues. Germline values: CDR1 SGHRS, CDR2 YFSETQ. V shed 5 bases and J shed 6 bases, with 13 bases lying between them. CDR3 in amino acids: CASRSSGVDTQYF. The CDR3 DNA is TGCGCCAGCAGGTCGTCCGGGGTGGATACGCAGTATTTT.

Written as DNA, the CDR3 is TGTGCCAGCAGCCCCCCCGACAGGGGACTCTACGAGCAGTACTTC. Protein product: CASSPPDRGLYEQYF. The gene calls are TRBV7-2 and TRBJ2-7; 8 bases are a match to TRBD1. Trimming removed 5 bases from V and 3 bases from J; junction bases left unmatched: 9. The CDR3 extends over 15 amino acids. Germline loops: CDR1 SGHTA, CDR2 FQGNSA.

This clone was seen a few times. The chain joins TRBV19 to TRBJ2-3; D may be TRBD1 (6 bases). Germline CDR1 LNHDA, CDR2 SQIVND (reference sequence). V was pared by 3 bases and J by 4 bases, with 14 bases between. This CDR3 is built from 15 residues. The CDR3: CASSMRQGFPDTQYF. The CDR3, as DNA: TGTGCCAGTAGTATGCGGCAGGGGTTCCCAGATACGCAGTATTTT.

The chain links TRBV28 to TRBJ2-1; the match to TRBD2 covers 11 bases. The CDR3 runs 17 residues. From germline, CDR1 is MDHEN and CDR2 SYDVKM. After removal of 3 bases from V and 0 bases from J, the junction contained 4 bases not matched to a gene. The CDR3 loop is CASSLGGLAGSYNEQFF. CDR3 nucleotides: TGTGCCAGCAGTTTGGGAGGACTAGCGGGCTCCTACAATGAGCAGTTCTTC.